This TCR beta chain stems from a study of beta chain features in type 1 diabetes. Study-level information: Sorted cells examined across all samples numbered more than 100 million.

This clone was detected only a few times. The antigen is unknown. The investigators reverse transcribed all of the isolated RNA, so they sequenced expressed TCRB transcripts. Repertoires were generated with immunoSEQ multiplex PCR, while TCRdb's copy carries only in-frame clones and drops some. Of some 240,000 clones listed, around 15% are singletons. Findings and limits, study-wide: Type 1 diabetes patients had moderately but significantly shorter TCRB CDR3s in all four CD4+ subsets.

The sequence was obtained from a man aged 30 to 45 with type 1 diabetes. Source material: naive CD4+ T cells from blood.

This CDR3 reads CASSLVNTISYEQYF. DNA of the CDR3: TGTGCCAGCAGCTTAGTTAACACGATCTCCTACGAGCAGTACTTC. The V and J genes are TRBV7-2 and TRBJ2-7; D unclear. The CDR3 covers 15 residues. Germline lookup yields CDR1 SGHTA and CDR2 FQGNSA. The germline V and J ends were trimmed by 1 base and 0 bases, with 10 bases remaining between them.